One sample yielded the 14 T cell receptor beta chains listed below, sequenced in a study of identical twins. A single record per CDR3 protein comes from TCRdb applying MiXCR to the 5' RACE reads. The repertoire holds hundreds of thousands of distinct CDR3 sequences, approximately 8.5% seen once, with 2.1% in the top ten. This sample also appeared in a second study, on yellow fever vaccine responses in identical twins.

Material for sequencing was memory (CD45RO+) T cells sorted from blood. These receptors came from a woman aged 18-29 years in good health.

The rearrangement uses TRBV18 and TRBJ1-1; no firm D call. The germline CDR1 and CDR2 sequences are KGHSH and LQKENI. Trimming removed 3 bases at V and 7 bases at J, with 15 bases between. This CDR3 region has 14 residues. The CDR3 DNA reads TGTGCCAGCTCACCGGACCGGGTTCGGGGTGAAGCTTTCTTT. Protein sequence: CASSPDRVRGEAFF.

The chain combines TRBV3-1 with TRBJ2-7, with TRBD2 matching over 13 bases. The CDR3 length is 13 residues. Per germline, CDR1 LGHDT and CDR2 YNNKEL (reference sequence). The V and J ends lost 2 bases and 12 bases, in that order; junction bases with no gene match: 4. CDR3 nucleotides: TGTGCCAGCAGCCAATCCGGGACTAGCGGGGCGTACGTC. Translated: CASSQSGTSGAYV.

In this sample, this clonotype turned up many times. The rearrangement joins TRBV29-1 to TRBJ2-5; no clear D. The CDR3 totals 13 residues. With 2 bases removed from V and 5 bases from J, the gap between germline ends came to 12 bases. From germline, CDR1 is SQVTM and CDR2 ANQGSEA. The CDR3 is CSVEPDTRETQYF. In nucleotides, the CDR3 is TGCAGCGTTGAACCTGACACGAGGGAGACCCAGTACTTC.

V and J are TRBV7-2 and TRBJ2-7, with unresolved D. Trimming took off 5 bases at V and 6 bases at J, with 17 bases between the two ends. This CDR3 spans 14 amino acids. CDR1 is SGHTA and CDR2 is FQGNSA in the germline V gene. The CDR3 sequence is CASSHTWEGAEQYV. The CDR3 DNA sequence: TGTGCCAGCAGCCACACCTGGGAAGGAGCCGAGCAGTACGTC.

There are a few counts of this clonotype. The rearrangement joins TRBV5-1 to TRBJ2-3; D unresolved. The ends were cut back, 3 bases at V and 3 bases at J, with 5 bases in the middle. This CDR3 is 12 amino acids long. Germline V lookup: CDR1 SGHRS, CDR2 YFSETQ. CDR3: CASSSKTDTQYF. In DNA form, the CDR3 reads TGCGCCAGCAGCTCAAAAACAGATACGCAGTATTTT.

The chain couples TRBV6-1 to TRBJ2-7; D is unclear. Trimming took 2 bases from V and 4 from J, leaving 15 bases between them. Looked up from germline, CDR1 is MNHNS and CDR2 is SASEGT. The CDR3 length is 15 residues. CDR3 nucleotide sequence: TGTGCCAGCAGTGAAAGGTGGTTGGGCCCTTACGAGCAGTACGTC. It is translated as CASSERWLGPYEQYV.

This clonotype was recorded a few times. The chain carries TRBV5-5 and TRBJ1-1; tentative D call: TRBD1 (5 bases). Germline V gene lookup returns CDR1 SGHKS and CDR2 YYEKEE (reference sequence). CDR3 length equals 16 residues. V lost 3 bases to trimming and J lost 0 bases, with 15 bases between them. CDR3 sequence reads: CASSSGGGHLNTEAFF. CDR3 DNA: TGTGCCAGCAGCTCGGGGGGTGGGCATTTGAACACTGAAGCTTTCTTT.

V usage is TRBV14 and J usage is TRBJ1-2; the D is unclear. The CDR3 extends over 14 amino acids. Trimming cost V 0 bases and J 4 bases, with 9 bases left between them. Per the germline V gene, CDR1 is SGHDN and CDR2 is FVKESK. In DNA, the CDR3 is TGTGCCAGCAGCCAAGAAGTCGGAGGCTATGGCTACACCTTC. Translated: CASSQEVGGYGYTF.

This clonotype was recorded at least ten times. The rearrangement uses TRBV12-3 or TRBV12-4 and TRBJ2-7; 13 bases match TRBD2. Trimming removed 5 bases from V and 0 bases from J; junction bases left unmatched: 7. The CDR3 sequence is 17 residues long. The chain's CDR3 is CASSRGLAGRSSYEQYF. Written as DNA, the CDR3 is TGTGCCAGCAGTAGGGGACTAGCGGGACGGAGCTCCTACGAGCAGTACTTC.

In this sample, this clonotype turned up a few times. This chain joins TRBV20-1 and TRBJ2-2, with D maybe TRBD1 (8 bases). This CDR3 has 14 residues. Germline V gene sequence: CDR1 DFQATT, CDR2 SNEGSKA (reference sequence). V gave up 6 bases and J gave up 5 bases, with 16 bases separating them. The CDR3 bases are TGCAGTGCGTCCACAGGGGGGGGGACCGGGGAGCTGTTTTTT. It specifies CSASTGGGTGELFF.

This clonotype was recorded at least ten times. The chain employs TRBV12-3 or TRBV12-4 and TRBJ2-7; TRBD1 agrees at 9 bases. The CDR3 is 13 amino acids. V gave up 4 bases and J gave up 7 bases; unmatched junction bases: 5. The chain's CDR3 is CASSWDRVGEQYV. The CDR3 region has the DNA TGTGCCAGCAGTTGGGACAGGGTGGGGGAGCAGTACGTC.

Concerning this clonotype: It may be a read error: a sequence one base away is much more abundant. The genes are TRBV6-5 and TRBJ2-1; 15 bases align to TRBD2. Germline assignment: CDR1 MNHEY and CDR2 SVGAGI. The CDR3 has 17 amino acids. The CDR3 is CASSSGTSGRSPHEQCF. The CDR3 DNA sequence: TGTGCCAGCAGTTCCGGGACTAGCGGGAGGTCCCCCCATGAGCAGTGCTTC.

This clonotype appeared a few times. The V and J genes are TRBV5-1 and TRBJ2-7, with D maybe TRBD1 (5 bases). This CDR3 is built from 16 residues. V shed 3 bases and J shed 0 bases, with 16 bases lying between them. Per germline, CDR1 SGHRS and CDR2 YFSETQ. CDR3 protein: CASSSEPQGHSYEQYF. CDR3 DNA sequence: TGCGCCAGCAGCTCCGAGCCCCAGGGTCACTCCTACGAGCAGTACTTC.

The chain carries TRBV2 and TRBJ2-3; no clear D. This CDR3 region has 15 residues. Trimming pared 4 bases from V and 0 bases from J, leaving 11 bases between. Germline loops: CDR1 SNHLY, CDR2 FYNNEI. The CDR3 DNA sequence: TGTGCCAGCAGTGCGGAAGATTCTAGCACAGATACGCAGTATTTT. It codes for CASSAEDSSTDTQYF.